A single sample gave rise to the 9 T cell receptor beta chains below, sequenced in a study of cytomegalovirus exposure and HLA in healthy donors. Vbeta (60) and Jbeta (13) primers were used in the PCR. Method: immunoSEQ multiplex PCR; TCRdb's copy keeps in-frame clones and lacks some. The profile shows 90,000 to 120,000 clones, around 69% of them singletons. The specimen was PBMCs. All receptors come from a man aged 18-30 years in good health and CMV-seronegative.

The gene calls are TRBV28 and TRBJ1-3, with D maybe TRBD1 (6 bases). Germline assignment: CDR1 MDHEN and CDR2 SYDVKM. Deletions cut 5 bases from V and 1 base from J, with 18 bases between. CDR3 size: 17 residues. The DNA for the CDR3 is TGTGCCAGCAGTCCCCTACAGGGTTCGTGGTCTGGAAACACCATATATTTT. This sequence encodes CASSPLQGSWSGNTIYF. Looking up the rest from reference TRBV28 and TRBJ1-3 gives the full variable domain: DVKVTQSSRYLVKRTGEKVFLECVQDMDHENMFWYRQDPGLGLRLIYFSYDVKMKEKGDIPEGYSVSREKKERFSLILESASTNQTSMYLCASSPLQGSWSGNTIYFGEGSWLTVV.

The J gene is TRBJ1-1, the V gene TRBV7-2; possibly TRBD1 for D (5 bases). This CDR3 spans 14 amino acids. Trimming took off 6 bases at V and 0 bases at J, with 11 bases between the two ends. Germline CDR1 is SGHTA and CDR2 is FQGNSA. CDR3 nucleotides: TGTGCCAGCAGATCTGACAGCCTGAACACTGAAGCTTTCTTT. Protein: CASRSDSLNTEAFF.

By sample fraction, this clone is medium-sized. The chain joins TRBV4-1 to TRBJ2-5, with 7 bases aligning to TRBD2. J lost 0 bases, V lost 4 bases, and 11 bases had no gene match. The CDR3 sequence is 17 residues long. Germline V gives CDR1 MGHRA, CDR2 YSYEKL. The CDR3 loop reads CASSPLPGGGDQETQYF. The DNA for the CDR3 is TGCGCCAGCAGCCCGTTGCCCGGGGGAGGGGACCAAGAGACCCAGTACTTC.

This chain uses TRBV7-8 with TRBJ1-4, with D possibly TRBD1 on 6 matching bases. This CDR3 has 17 residues. With 3 bases removed from V and 5 bases from J, the gap between germline ends came to 19 bases. In germline, CDR1 is SGHVS, CDR2 FQNEAQ. This CDR3 reads CASSFGPIQGFNEKLFF. CDR3 DNA sequence: TGTGCCAGCAGCTTTGGTCCCATACAGGGCTTCAATGAAAAACTGTTTTTT.

There are a few counts of this clone. CDR3 sequence (DNA): TGTGCCAGCAGCCCCACTAGCGCCTCGACCTACGAGCAGTACTTC. It is translated as CASSPTSASTYEQYF. This chain connects TRBV7-8 to TRBJ2-7; TRBD2 agrees at 7 bases. CDR1 is SGHVS, CDR2 FQNEAQ, per germline. The V segment lost 5 bases and the J segment 2 bases; nucleotides outside the gene matches: 9. The CDR3 runs to 15 residues.

V usage is TRBV7-9 and J usage is TRBJ2-3; TRBD1 agrees at 12 bases. J was trimmed by 4 bases and V by 5 bases; bases with no gene match: 13. Germline assignment: CDR1 SEHNR and CDR2 FQNEAQ (reference sequence). CDR3 length equals 18 residues. In DNA, the CDR3 is TGTGCCAGCAGCCCGCGAGACGGGACAGGGGGCCACGCAGATACGCAGTATTTT. Encoded protein: CASSPRDGTGGHADTQYF.

The V and J genes are TRBV14 and TRBJ2-2; possibly TRBD2 for D (6 bases). Per the germline V gene, CDR1 is SGHDN and CDR2 is FVKESK. Trimming pared 4 bases from V and 4 bases from J, leaving 13 bases between. The CDR3 covers 15 residues. In DNA form, the CDR3 reads TGTGCCAGCAGCCCTTCAGCGGGCGGCACCGGGGAGCTGTTTTTT. Amino acid sequence: CASSPSAGGTGELFF.

The rearrangement uses TRBV4-2 and TRBJ2-7, with TRBD2 matching 14 bases. The germline V gene has CDR1 LGHNA and CDR2 YNFKEQ. The CDR3 has 18 amino acids. Losses at the gene ends were 1 base for V and 2 bases for J; bases not matched to a gene: 7. CDR3 loop: CASSQVTGTSGGTYEQYF. CDR3 nucleotide sequence: TGTGCCAGCAGCCAAGTAACCGGGACTAGCGGGGGCACCTACGAGCAGTACTTC.

CDR3 DNA sequence: TGTGCCAGCAGCCCCCTCGGACAGGGATATGGCTACACCTTC. Translated: CASSPLGQGYGYTF. The chain joins TRBV16 to TRBJ1-2; 8 bases align to TRBD1. The CDR3 totals 14 residues. CDR1 and CDR2 (germline): KGHSY, FQNENV. V dropped 4 bases and J dropped 5; count of bases not matched to a gene: 6.